These 3 T cell receptor beta chains came from one sample sequenced in a study of immune characterization of retroperitoneal liposarcoma. TCRdb reanalysed the PCR reads using MiXCR and keeps one entry per CDR3 protein. There are 9,500 to 12,000 distinct CDR3 sequences in the sample; 27% occur only once, and around 9% lies in the top ten. Material for sequencing was tumor tissue. The receptors originated from a female donor with retroperitoneal liposarcoma.

The chain employs TRBV6-1 and TRBJ2-1; no clear D gene. The CDR3 runs to 13 residues. Germline assignment: CDR1 MNHNS and CDR2 SASEGT. V was trimmed by 6 bases and J by 1 base, leaving 7 bases between them. The CDR3 reads CASSQGSYNEQFF. CDR3 in DNA: TGTGCCAGCAGCCAAGGGTCCTACAATGAGCAGTTCTTC.

V and J are TRBV27 and TRBJ2-3; 10 bases fit TRBD2. Germline V gene data show CDR1 as MNHEY and CDR2 as SMNVEV (reference sequence). The CDR3 consists of 17 residues. Losses at the gene ends were 0 bases for V and 2 bases for J; bases not matched to a gene: 5. This CDR3 is CASSLSSGGAPTDTQYF. The DNA for the CDR3 is TGTGCCAGCAGTTTATCCAGCGGGGGGGCCCCCACAGATACGCAGTATTTT.

The CDR3 DNA follows: TGTGCCAGCAGTTTAGCGTGGGGCAACTATGGCTACACCTTC. Translating it yields CASSLAWGNYGYTF. J is TRBJ1-2 and V is TRBV27; maybe TRBD1 (5 bases). The CDR3 spans 14 residues. Germline V gene sequence: CDR1 MNHEY, CDR2 SMNVEV (reference sequence). Trimming stripped 2 bases from V and 2 bases from J, with 9 bases between.